The 17 T cell receptor beta chains reported below all come from one sample, sequenced in a study of CD4+ T cells in melanoma. The data were produced by immunoSEQ multiplex PCR, yet TCRdb's version contains in-frame clones alone and is incomplete. The data show about 11,000 clones, roughly two thirds seen once. Sequenced input: cells from a culture (not recorded whether cultured in vitro). These receptors were obtained from a human donor with melanoma.

The chain couples TRBV7-2 to TRBJ1-2; possibly TRBD1 for D (5 bases). The length of the CDR3 is 15 residues. Germline V lookup: CDR1 SGHTA, CDR2 FQGNSA. The ends were cut back, 1 base at V and 8 bases at J, with 17 bases in the middle. CDR3 DNA sequence: TGTGCCAGCAGCTTAGATATCATGGGACGAGGGGGCTACACCTTC. It specifies CASSLDIMGRGGYTF.

On this clone itself: This sample also contains other DNA sequences that code for the same CDR3. This rearrangement joins TRBV5-1 to TRBJ1-2; the D gene is possibly TRBD1 (6 bases). This CDR3 has 13 residues. V was shortened by 4 bases and J by 3 bases, with 10 bases between the two germline ends. Germline CDR1 is SGHRS and CDR2 is YFSETQ. The DNA of the CDR3 is TGCGCCAGCAGCCCCAGGACAGACTATGGCTACACCTTC. This encodes CASSPRTDYGYTF.

The rearrangement links TRBV10-2 to TRBJ2-1; the D gene could be TRBD1 or TRBD2 (5 bases each). V lost 7 bases and J 7 bases, leaving 17 bases between the germline ends. Per germline, CDR1 WSHSY and CDR2 SAAADI. The CDR3 extends over 14 amino acids. CDR3 sequence reads: CASTSSGTENEQFF. The CDR3 nucleotides are TGCGCCAGCACGAGCTCCGGGACGGAGAATGAGCAGTTCTTC.

About this clone: Sequence at one end of the junction differs from germline and may be a read error. The chain combines TRBV5-1 with TRBJ1-1, with D hard to call. CDR1 and CDR2 (germline): SGHRS, YFSETQ. The CDR3 totals 13 residues. CDR3 in amino acids: CASSSDDYTEAFF. The CDR3 region has the DNA TGTGCCAGCAGCTCGGACGATTACACTGAAGCTTTCTTT. Variable domain in full (rest from reference TRBV5-1 and TRBJ1-1): KAGVTQTPRYLIKTRGQQVTLSCSPISGHRSVSWYQQTPGQGLQFLFEYFSETQRNKGNFPGRFSGRQFSNSRSEMNVSTLELGDSALYLCASSSDDYTEAFFGQGTRLTVV.

This clone showed up just a few times. The CDR3 sequence is CASSLRLAGGSYEQYF. The CDR3 region has the DNA TGTGCCAGCAGCTTACGGCTAGCGGGGGGGTCCTACGAGCAGTACTTC. This chain connects TRBV7-2 to TRBJ2-7; 12 bases line up with TRBD2. With 2 bases clipped from V and 1 base from J, the junction kept 3 bases outside the gene matches. The CDR3 consists of 16 residues. Germline-derived CDR1 and CDR2 are SGHTA and FQGNSA.

This rearrangement joins TRBV5-1 to TRBJ1-1; D might be TRBD1 (5 bases). The CDR3 totals 11 residues. Trimming shortened V by 1 base and J by 7 bases, and 5 bases separated the two germline ends. CDR1 and CDR2 (germline): SGHRS, YFSETQ. CDR3 in amino acids: CASSLTGEAFF. The CDR3 nucleotides read TGCGCCAGCAGCTTGACAGGTGAAGCTTTCTTT. Full variable domain (rest looked up from reference TRBV5-1 and TRBJ1-1): KAGVTQTPRYLIKTRGQQVTLSCSPISGHRSVSWYQQTPGQGLQFLFEYFSETQRNKGNFPGRFSGRQFSNSRSEMNVSTLELGDSALYLCASSLTGEAFFGQGTRLTVV.

The chain links TRBV6-5 to TRBJ1-2; D may be TRBD1 (6 bases). Germline CDR1 is MNHEY and CDR2 is SVGAGI. This CDR3 is 15 amino acids long. V was pared by 7 bases and J by 3 bases, with 18 bases between. The CDR3 bases are TGTGCCAGCAAAGAAACCGGGACATACGACTATGGCTACACCTTC. Its protein is CASKETGTYDYGYTF.

The rearrangement links TRBV5-1 to TRBJ2-1; D ambiguous. Germline CDR1 is SGHRS and CDR2 is YFSETQ. V lost 0 bases and J 7 bases, leaving 5 bases between the germline ends. The CDR3 consists of 12 residues. The CDR3 protein is CASSLVPNEQFF. In DNA, the CDR3 is TGCGCCAGCAGCTTGGTGCCTAATGAGCAGTTCTTC.

The chain recombines TRBV6-6 with TRBJ2-5, with a tentative D call TRBD1 (5 bases). The length of the CDR3 is 15 residues. Germline V gives CDR1 MNHNY, CDR2 SVGAGI (reference sequence). V was trimmed by 2 bases and J by 4 bases, leaving 14 bases between them. The CDR3 reads CASSYPQGAIETQYF. CDR3 nucleotides: TGTGCCAGCAGTTACCCCCAGGGTGCGATAGAGACCCAGTACTTC.

The chain employs TRBV4-1 and TRBJ1-5, with D perhaps TRBD1 (5 bases). CDR3 size: 17 residues. Looked up from germline, CDR1 is MGHRA and CDR2 is YSYEKL. Trimming shortened V by 1 base and J by 3 bases, and 16 bases separated the two germline ends. Here the CDR3 DNA reads TGCGCCAGCAGCCAAGTTCTCACAAGGGGCGACAATCAGCCCCAGCATTTT. This encodes CASSQVLTRGDNQPQHF.

J is TRBJ1-6 and V is TRBV19, with 7 nucleotides matching TRBD1. Germline V gene sequence: CDR1 LNHDA, CDR2 SQIVND (reference sequence). V lost 5 bases to trimming and J lost 10 bases; unmatched junction nucleotides: 5. The CDR3 covers 13 residues. This CDR3 is CASSETGESPLHF. The CDR3 DNA reads as TGTGCCAGTAGTGAAACAGGGGAATCACCCCTCCACTTT.

This sequence joins TRBV10-1 and TRBJ1-1; the D is unclear. V dropped 2 bases and J dropped 0 bases, with 4 bases sitting between them. CDR1 and CDR2 from the germline V gene are WNHNN and SYGVQD (reference sequence). The CDR3 consists of 13 residues. In nucleotides, the CDR3 is TGCGCCAGCAGTGAGGCAGTGAACACTGAAGCTTTCTTT. Translation: CASSEAVNTEAFF.

This clone showed up just once. The V gene is TRBV7-2, the J gene TRBJ2-5, with 7 nucleotides matching TRBD1. The CDR3 runs 15 residues. The J segment lost 5 bases and the V segment lost 5 bases, leaving 11 bases of the junction unmatched. Germline V CDR1 and CDR2: SGHTA, FQGNSA. This chain's CDR3 is CASSSRQGWYETQYF. In nucleotides, the CDR3 is TGTGCCAGCAGCAGCAGACAGGGTTGGTACGAGACCCAGTACTTC.

This clone has only a few counts. V is TRBV9 and J is TRBJ1-2; TRBD1 agrees at 11 bases. From germline, CDR1 is SGDLS and CDR2 YYNGEE. J gave up 9 bases and V 4 bases, and 8 bases lay outside the gene matches. The CDR3 is 14 residues long. CDR3 region: CASSSGGTGGSYTF. The CDR3 region has the DNA TGTGCCAGCAGCTCAGGAGGGACAGGGGGGAGCTACACCTTC. Based on the CDR3 plus reference TRBV9 and TRBJ1-2, the full variable domain is DSGVTQTPKHLITATGQRVTLRCSPRSGDLSVYWYQQSLDQGLQFLIQYYNGEERAKGNILERFSAQQFPDLHSELNLSSLELGDSALYFCASSSGGTGGSYTFGSGTRLTVV.

This clone has just a few counts. The chain is built from TRBV6-6 and TRBJ1-1; D is perhaps TRBD1 (6 bases). This CDR3 has 14 residues. Trimming left V 6 bases short and J 1 base short, with 12 bases between. The germline CDR1 and CDR2 sequences are MNHNY and SVGAGI (reference sequence). The CDR3 region is CASRTRGENTEAFF. In DNA, the CDR3 is TGTGCCAGCAGAACCAGGGGAGAGAACACTGAAGCTTTCTTT.

The J gene is TRBJ1-6, the V gene TRBV7-9, with D tentatively TRBD1 (5 bases). V lost 1 base, J lost 5 bases, and 15 bases lay in between. The V gene's germline CDR1 is SEHNR and CDR2 FQNEAQ (reference sequence). The CDR3 consists of 17 residues. CDR3 region: CASSLGKGSLNNSPLHF. The CDR3 DNA is TGTGCCAGCAGCTTAGGTAAGGGGAGCTTGAATAATTCACCCCTCCACTTT. The full variable domain, completed using reference TRBV7-9 and TRBJ1-6, is DTGVSQNPRHKITKRGQNVTFRCDPISEHNRLYWYRQTLGQGPEFLTYFQNEAQLEKSRLLSDRFSAERPKGSFSTLEIQRTEQGDSAMYLCASSLGKGSLNNSPLHFGNGTRLTVT.

The chain carries TRBV7-8 and TRBJ2-6; TRBD2 is a possible D gene (5 bases). The V end was cut by 2 bases, the J end by 0 bases, with 14 bases between. Germline CDR1 is SGHVS and CDR2 is FQNEAQ. The CDR3 contains 18 residues. CDR3 coding DNA: TGTGCCAGCAGCTTAACTCCGGGGTCGAGCTCTGGGGCCAACGTCCTGACTTTC. Residues: CASSLTPGSSSGANVLTF.